Each of the 6 T cell receptor beta chains below was sequenced from the same sample in a study of T cell repertoires in cytomegalovirus infection. Antigens of these TCRs are unknown. Using its own MiXCR run on the reads, TCRdb lists one record per CDR3 protein. There are about a million distinct CDR3 sequences in the sample; 31% occur only once, and around 15% lies in the top ten. Specimen: cultured CD8+ T cells from PBMCs, collected from culture after CMV antigen stimulation. These receptors originate from a human donor in good health (CMV status not recorded). Some clones in this sample may be carry-over from other donors' samples.

This clonotype was counted a few times. The rearrangement uses TRBV20-1 and TRBJ2-2; 7 bases agree with TRBD1. The V gene end was trimmed by 6 bases and the J gene end by 3 bases; junction bases not matched to a gene: 4. The V gene's germline CDR1 is DFQATT and CDR2 SNEGSKA (reference sequence). The CDR3 consists of 13 residues. CDR3 bases: TGCAGTGCGGCAGGGGGTTACACCGGGGAGCTGTTTTTT. It encodes CSAAGGYTGELFF.

The J gene is TRBJ2-1, the V gene TRBV14; D not resolved. Per germline, CDR1 SGHDN and CDR2 FVKESK. Trimming shortened V by 3 bases and J by 6 bases, and 9 bases separated the two germline ends. The CDR3 runs to 13 residues. CDR3 DNA: TGTGCCAGCAGCCATGACGGGCGCAATGAGCAGTTCTTC. Its protein product is CASSHDGRNEQFF.

This clonotype was seen at least ten times. The J gene is TRBJ2-7, the V gene TRBV7-6, with D maybe TRBD1 (6 bases). V lost 5 bases and J 7 bases, leaving 12 bases between the germline ends. The CDR3 is 12 amino acids. Germline V lookup: CDR1 SGHVS, CDR2 FNYEAQ. The CDR3 DNA follows: TGTGCCAGCAGCCCCAGGGGTGAAGAGCAGTACTTC. It translates to CASSPRGEEQYF.

The table lists this clonotype with a few counts. The J gene is TRBJ2-6, the V gene TRBV5-5, with TRBD1 identical over 12 bases. CDR3 length equals 18 residues. Germline V gene data show CDR1 as SGHKS and CDR2 as YYEKEE (reference sequence). With 4 bases clipped from V and 5 bases from J, the junction kept 10 bases outside the gene matches. CDR3 DNA: TGTGCCAGCAGCGCACCGGGACAGGGGGCCTCCAGGGCCAACGTCCTGACTTTC. It codes for CASSAPGQGASRANVLTF.

This clonotype was detected a few times. The chain employs TRBV19 and TRBJ1-2, with 7 bases matching TRBD1. CDR3 length equals 14 residues. V lost 8 bases, J lost 1 base, and 7 bases stayed unmatched. CDR1 is LNHDA and CDR2 is SQIVND in the germline V gene (reference sequence). The DNA for the CDR3 is TGTGCCAGTTGGGACAGAATTTATAACTATGGCTACACCTTC. Its protein product is CASWDRIYNYGYTF.

The chain couples TRBV9 to TRBJ1-3; tentatively, D is TRBD1 (5 bases). This CDR3 has 16 amino acids. The ends were cut back, 4 bases at V and 0 bases at J, with 14 bases in the middle. Per germline, CDR1 SGDLS and CDR2 YYNGEE. The CDR3, as DNA: TGTGCCAGCAGCCATCCCGAGGGGAACTCTGGAAACACCATATATTTT. Encoded protein: CASSHPEGNSGNTIYF.